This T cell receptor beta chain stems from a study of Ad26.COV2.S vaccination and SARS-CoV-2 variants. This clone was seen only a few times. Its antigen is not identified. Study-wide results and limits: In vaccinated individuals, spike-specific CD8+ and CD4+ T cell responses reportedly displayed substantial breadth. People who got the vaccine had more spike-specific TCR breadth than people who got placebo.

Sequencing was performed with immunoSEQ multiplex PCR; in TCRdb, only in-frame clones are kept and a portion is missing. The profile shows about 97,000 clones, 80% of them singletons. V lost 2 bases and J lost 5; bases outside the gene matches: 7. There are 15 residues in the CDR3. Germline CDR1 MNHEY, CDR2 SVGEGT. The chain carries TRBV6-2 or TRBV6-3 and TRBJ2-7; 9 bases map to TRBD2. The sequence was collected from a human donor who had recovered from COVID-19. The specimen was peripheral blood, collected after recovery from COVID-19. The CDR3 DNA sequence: TGTGCCAGCAGTTACGACGGCGGGGGGGCCAACGAGCAGTACTTC. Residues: CASSYDGGGANEQYF.